These 16 T cell receptor beta chains were all obtained from the same sample, sequenced in a study of cytomegalovirus exposure and HLA in healthy donors. Primers for the PCR totalled 60 Vbeta and 13 Jbeta. Libraries were prepared by immunoSEQ multiplex PCR; TCRdb keeps only in-frame clonotypes and omits some of them. The sample has approximately 130,000 clones, roughly four fifths seen once. Sequencing was carried out using PBMCs. The source of these receptors is a man aged 18 to 29 in good health and CMV-seronegative.

The chain recombines TRBV4-1 with TRBJ2-7; D might be TRBD2 (6 bases). V lost 0 bases to trimming and J lost 4 bases, with 16 bases between them. CDR1 MGHRA and CDR2 YSYEKL come from the germline V gene. The CDR3 consists of 16 residues. The CDR3 protein is CASSQDHGTLVYEQYF. CDR3 nucleotide sequence: TGCGCCAGCAGCCAAGATCATGGGACTCTGGTATACGAGCAGTACTTC.

V is TRBV19 and J is TRBJ1-5; 9 bases are shared with TRBD1. There are 14 residues in the CDR3. CDR1 and CDR2 (germline): LNHDA, SQIVND (reference sequence). V gave up 10 bases and J gave up 5 bases; unmatched junction bases: 9. This CDR3 is CAISTTGGHQPQHF. CDR3 in DNA: TGTGCCATCTCTACTACAGGGGGCCATCAGCCCCAGCATTTT.

Only a few counts were recorded for this clone. The chain couples TRBV7-8 to TRBJ1-3; the match to TRBD1 covers 8 bases. The CDR3 totals 16 residues. Trimming cost V 0 bases and J 8 bases; bases outside gene matches: 9. Germline lookup yields CDR1 SGHVS and CDR2 FQNEAQ. The CDR3 here is CASSLAKDRVRHTIYF. In DNA, the CDR3 is TGTGCCAGCAGCTTAGCGAAGGACAGGGTGCGACACACCATATATTTT. Filled out from reference TRBV7-8 and TRBJ1-3, the complete variable domain reads GAGVSQSPRYKVAKRGQDVALRCDPISGHVSLFWYQQALGQGPEFLTYFQNEAQLDKSGLPSDRFFAERPEGSVSTLKIQRTQQEDSAVYLCASSLAKDRVRHTIYFGEGSWLTVV.

As for this clone: Germline is not matched at one junction end, which may reflect a read error. The chain is built from TRBV7-9 and TRBJ2-7; possible D gene TRBD1, 7 bases. The CDR3 loop spans 14 amino acids. In germline, CDR1 is SEHNR, CDR2 FQNEAQ (reference sequence). CDR3 in amino acids: CSSSLGDRDPPGDF. CDR3 sequence (DNA): TGTTCCAGCAGCTTAGGTGACAGGGACCCTCCGGGGGACTTC.

This clone was counted between two and nine times. This rearrangement joins TRBV6-5 to TRBJ1-2; 8 bases are a match to TRBD1. V lost 8 bases, J lost 2 bases, and 7 bases stayed unmatched. This CDR3 spans 14 amino acids. Germline values: CDR1 MNHEY, CDR2 SVGAGI. CDR3 bases: TGTGCCAGCTCGACAGGGGCCTTGAACTATGGCTACACCTTC. Translated, it gives CASSTGALNYGYTF.

The V call is TRBV9, the J call TRBJ2-2; perhaps TRBD1 as D (6 bases). Germline V gene data show CDR1 as SGDLS and CDR2 as YYNGEE. CDR3 length equals 17 residues. Trimming removed 3 bases at V and 4 bases at J, with 19 bases between. CDR3 protein: CASSGPPGQPSTGELFF. For the CDR3, the DNA is TGTGCCAGCAGCGGACCCCCCGGACAGCCCAGCACCGGGGAGCTGTTTTTT.

This chain links TRBV5-4 with TRBJ2-1; no firm D call. This CDR3 has 14 residues. Germline CDR1 reads SGHNT; CDR2 reads YYREEE (reference sequence). V lost 0 bases and J lost 9, with 13 bases in between. In DNA form, the CDR3 reads TGTGCCAGCAGCTTGGAACGGTCTGATAGTGAGCAGTTCTTC. It specifies CASSLERSDSEQFF. The full variable domain, rest sourced from reference TRBV5-4 and TRBJ2-1, is ETGVTQSPTHLIKTRGQQVTLRCSSQSGHNTVSWYQQALGQGPQFIFQYYREEENGRGNFPPRFSGLQFPNYSSELNVNALELDDSALYLCASSLERSDSEQFFGPGTRLTVL.

About this clone itself: Sequence at one end of the junction differs from germline and may be a read error. This sequence joins TRBV5-1 and TRBJ2-7; TRBD2 matches at 12 bases. The V gene's germline CDR1 is SGHRS and CDR2 YFSETQ. CDR3 length: 15 residues. Here the CDR3 DNA reads TGCGCCAGCAGCGTGACTAGCGGGGGTTCCTTCGAGCAGTACTTC. Translation gives CASSVTSGGSFEQYF.

The gene calls are TRBV7-2 and TRBJ1-1, with 8 positions matching TRBD1. This CDR3 is built from 14 residues. J lost 6 bases, V lost 5 bases, and 8 bases had no gene match. Germline V gene lookup returns CDR1 SGHTA and CDR2 FQGNSA. The DNA of the CDR3 is TGTGCCAGCAGCACCAGGACAGGGTTTGCTGAAGCTTTCTTT. It translates to CASSTRTGFAEAFF.

This clone was picked up one time. This CDR3 reads CASSKRTGEQYF. The CDR3, as DNA: TGTGCCAGTAGTAAAAGGACAGGCGAGCAGTACTTC. This chain connects TRBV19 to TRBJ2-7; TRBD1 agrees at 7 bases. Trimming removed 4 bases from V and 6 bases from J; junction bases left unmatched: 3. From germline, CDR1 is LNHDA and CDR2 SQIVND (reference sequence). This CDR3 contains 12 residues.

This clone has more than one count but fewer than ten. The chain carries TRBV15 and TRBJ1-5; no clear D. The V end lost 5 bases, the J end lost 1 base, and 12 bases lay between the germline ends. The CDR3 contains 15 residues. CDR1 is LNHNV, CDR2 YYDKDF, per germline (reference sequence). The CDR3 loop reads CATSYRGVSNQPQHF. The CDR3 nucleotides read TGTGCCACCAGCTACCGCGGGGTCAGCAATCAGCCCCAGCATTTT.

V usage is TRBV29-1 and J usage is TRBJ1-2, with 12 bases aligning to TRBD1. Germline trimming cut 6 bases from V and 8 bases from J; bases unmatched to any gene: 7. The germline V gene has CDR1 SQVTM and CDR2 ANQGSEA. The CDR3 runs to 13 residues. CDR3 loop: CSVGDRGPGGYTF. Here the CDR3 DNA reads TGCAGCGTCGGGGACAGGGGGCCAGGAGGCTACACCTTC.

The chain joins TRBV28 to TRBJ1-2; no reliable D call. Deletions cut 2 bases from V and 4 bases from J, with 14 bases between. This CDR3 has 15 residues. Germline CDR1 MDHEN, CDR2 SYDVKM. In nucleotides, the CDR3 is TGTGCCAGCAGTTTACGCGGCACTATATCCTATGGCTACACCTTC. Protein: CASSLRGTISYGYTF.

The chain links TRBV29-1 to TRBJ2-5; TRBD2 aligns across 13 bases. The junction had 4 bases not matched to a gene; V was cut back by 8 bases and J by 4 bases. CDR3 size: 13 residues. In germline, CDR1 is SQVTM, CDR2 ANQGSEA. In nucleotides, the CDR3 is TGCAGCTCCCGGACTAGCGGGGGAGAGACCCAGTACTTC. Its protein product is CSSRTSGGETQYF.

The gene calls are TRBV5-1 and TRBJ1-1; the D gene is possibly TRBD1 (6 bases). CDR1 and CDR2 from the germline V gene are SGHRS and YFSETQ. The CDR3 consists of 14 residues. Trimming took off 0 bases at V and 3 bases at J, with 9 bases between the two ends. The CDR3 reads CASSLGGQYTEAFF. CDR3 nucleotide sequence: TGCGCCAGCAGCTTGGGTGGACAGTACACTGAAGCTTTCTTT.

Of note for this clone: One end of the junction is discordant with germline, which a read error may explain. The rearrangement links TRBV7-9 to TRBJ1-1, with 8 bases aligning to TRBD1. Germline V gene sequence: CDR1 SEHNR, CDR2 FQNEAQ (reference sequence). This CDR3 has 12 residues. DNA of the CDR3: TGTTCCAGCAGCTTGGGGGGACAGGCAGCTTTCTTT. It is translated as CSSSLGGQAAFF.